This T cell receptor (beta chain) was found in a study of CD8+ T cells in alopecia areata (dated by TCRdb to 2016 to 2018). Study-wide context: The treated patients took part in an open-label pilot trial in which moderate-to-severe alopecia areata was treated with oral tofacitinib at 5 to 10 mg twice daily. immunoSEQ multiplex PCR using 35 Vbeta forward primers and 13 Jbeta reverse primers was used to amplify TCRbeta CDR3 regions. Tofacitinib-treated patients had biopsies at baseline and at 4 and 24 weeks of treatment, with a later scalp biopsy in several patients. For the treated patients, the SALT score, which quantifies what percentage of scalp surface area is affected, served as the measure of disease severity. Tofacitinib was given for 6 to 18 months, followed by 6 months of follow-up off drug to assess delayed response and recurrence. In both human patients and the C3H/HeJ mouse model, the study applied high-throughput TCRbeta sequencing to look at T cell clonal expansion in alopecia areata. RNA came from the PAXgene miRNA kit for fixed scalp, the miRNeasy kit for PBMCs, and the RNeasy kit for mouse skin. Clonality in the scalp was compared among normal scalp (n=4), patchy alopecia areata scalp (n=8), and alopecia totalis/universalis scalp (n=8). Scalp tissue and sorted CD4+ and CD8+ peripheral blood T cells from patchy and totalis/universalis alopecia areata patients and from healthy controls were covered by human TCRbeta sequencing.

Worth noting for this clone: Its antigen is currently not known. The input lacks base qualities; no much larger clone sits a single base away.

Broad study findings and their caveats: Shared TCR sequences between patients were less evident than in mice, which may be partly attributable to HLA diversity in the patient population. Tofacitinib significantly decreased scalp clonality and the number of expanded CD8+ clones among the top 100 scalp clones. Resident alphabeta T cells in normal human skin are also sequenced, complicating scalp TCR repertoire analysis, unlike mouse skin dominated by gammadelta T cells. Lesional scalp, especially in alopecia totalis/universalis, showed higher clonality and more expanded CD8+ clones than normal scalp, suggesting antigenic drive. Because the treated cohort was small and included a single nonresponder, larger studies are needed to assess links between baseline CD8+ expansion and response. During tofacitinib treatment, many expanded lesional clones stuck around in both scalp and blood, and this persistence may partly explain why relapse happens after treatment is stopped.

Libraries were prepared through the immunoSEQ multiplex PCR assay. To provide template for TCR sequencing, every sample had RNA extracted and reverse transcribed into cDNA. First-strand cDNA was synthesized with SuperScript III using a 2:1 mix of oligo-dT and random hexamers. A synthetic immune receptor repertoire was used to gauge amplification bias, and whatever bias remained was removed computationally. Processing in the source paper ran as follows. Raw reads were preprocessed to remove errors, and CDR3 was defined according to IMGT conventions as the region from the conserved cysteine to phenylalanine. Clonality was computed by normalizing Shannon entropy by log2 of the number of productive unique TCRs and subtracting the result from 1. Whether scalp clones were CD4 or CD8 was inferred by matching scalp TCRbeta sequences against CD4 and CD8 repertoires sorted from blood. The table was pulled from immuneACCESS by TCRdb, which kept in-frame rearrangements only. Such tables lose some clones; where checked, under half of the loss comes from unresolved V genes, and the rest has no known cause. The V and J calls and the clone size are those of that table, but D and trimming were determined from the DNA. The sample table records 150,000 to 200,000 clones; roughly 60% of these occur just once. 1% of the sample is taken by the ten largest.

This specimen's time point label, interpreted: roughly 24 weeks on oral tofacitinib. Explained via the paper, the treatment or condition label denotes: oral pan-JAK inhibitor, 5-10 mg twice daily. Peripheral blood and lesional scalp punch biopsies were obtained from patients with alopecia areata. PBMCs were separated by density centrifugation and stained for CD3, CD4 and CD8, after which CD4+ and CD8+ T cells were sorted on a FACSAria. The clonotype was recovered from a human donor with alopecia areata. The sequences come from CD4+ T cells sorted from blood, collected at week 24, from a patient treated with tofacitinib.

Here is the DNA: TGTGCCTGGAGTGTTCTTCAGGGGGCGAGTGGCTACACCTTC. It encodes CAWSVLQGASGYTF. Here the chain combines TRBV30 and TRBJ1-2, and TRBD1 matches 8 of the central bases. V trim: 0 bases; J trim: 7 bases; unmatched bases: 7. The CDR3 covers 14 residues, taking in both the cysteine and the phenylalanine. This entry keeps only the CDR3 DNA: 42 bases, framed from base 1. Taken from the germline V gene (reference sequence), the CDR1 and CDR2 loops are GTSNPN and SVGIG.